The count of the clone carrying this T cell receptor (beta chain) is one. This entry belongs to a study of blood T cell repertoires in COVID-19. Germline V gene data show CDR1 as SGHVS and CDR2 as FQNEAQ. V was cut by 5 bases and J by 3 bases, with 11 bases left in between. CDR3 length: 14 residues. Profiling relied on immunoSEQ multiplex PCR, and the TCRdb table lists in-frame clones only, not all of them. This table has 130,000 to 150,000 clones, 87% appearing once. The sample was PBMCs or T cells enriched from blood (not recorded which). This clonotype originated in a woman in her thirties or forties who had been exposed to COVID-19. The chain has TRBV7-8 and TRBJ1-5; D gene unclear. DNA of the CDR3: TGTGCCAGCAGCCCTGGCGGGTACAATCAGCCCCAGCATTTT. It yields the protein CASSPGGYNQPQHF.